Included here is one T cell receptor beta chain sequence, with context. The antigen remains unidentified. This entry belongs to a study of PD-1 blockade in mismatch repair-deficient tumors. Whole-study findings and limits: Tumor-resident clones, often absent from pretreatment blood, expanded after pembrolizumab and then contracted.

Trimming took off 2 bases at V and 1 base at J, with 6 bases between the two ends. The CDR3 is 14 amino acids. The germline gives CDR1 SGHTA, CDR2 FQGNSA. Data came from immunoSEQ multiplex PCR; TCRdb stores just in-frame clones and leaves some out. The repertoire holds tens of thousands of clones, 78% seen once, with 2.5% to 4% in the top ten. A few pembrolizumab responders had their TCRs sequenced. The source was peripheral blood, collected 4 weeks after starting pembrolizumab. This TCR came from an adult with mismatch repair-deficient cancer. The rearrangement links TRBV7-2 to TRBJ2-1; no firm D call. CDR3 nucleotides: TGTGCCAGCAGCTTACTCGGATCCTACAATGAGCAGTTCTTC. It encodes CASSLLGSYNEQFF. Full variable domain (remainder filled in from reference TRBV7-2 and TRBJ2-1): GAGVSQSPSNKVTEKGKDVELRCDPISGHTALYWYRQSLGQGLEFLIYFQGNSAPDKSGLPSDRFSAERTGGSVSTLTIQRTQQEDSAVYLCASSLLGSYNEQFFGPGTRLTVL.